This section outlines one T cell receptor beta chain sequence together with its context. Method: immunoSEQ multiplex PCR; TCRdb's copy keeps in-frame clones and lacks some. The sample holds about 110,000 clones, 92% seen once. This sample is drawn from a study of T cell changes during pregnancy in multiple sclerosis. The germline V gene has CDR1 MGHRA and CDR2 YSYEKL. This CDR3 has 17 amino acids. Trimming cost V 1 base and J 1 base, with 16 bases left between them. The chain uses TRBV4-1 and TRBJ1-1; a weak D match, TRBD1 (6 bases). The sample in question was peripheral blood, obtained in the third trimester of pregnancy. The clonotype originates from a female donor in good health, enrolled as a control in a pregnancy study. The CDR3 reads CASSQGLLQGKNTEAFF. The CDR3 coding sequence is TGCGCCAGCAGCCAAGGATTATTACAGGGCAAGAACACTGAAGCTTTCTTT.